This TCR beta chain is drawn from a study of PD-L1 blockade in urothelial cancer. This table comes from immunoSEQ multiplex PCR, and its TCRdb copy is limited to in-frame clones, with some not included. The table includes tens of thousands of clones, roughly 90% detected once. The sample's time point: pretreatment peripheral blood. The CDR3 covers 14 residues. Germline lookup yields CDR1 SEHNR and CDR2 FQNEAQ (reference sequence). V shed 5 bases, J shed 8 bases, and the junction held 7 bases outside the gene matches. This rearrangement joins TRBV7-9 to TRBJ1-4; TRBD1 matches 8 bases. The material sequenced was PBMCs, taken around atezolizumab (anti-PD-L1) treatment. The receptor's source is a man in his sixties with urothelial cancer. The CDR3 DNA sequence: TGTGCCAGCAGCAACACAAACAGGGGGGAAAAACTGTTTTTT. Its translation is CASSNTNRGEKLFF.